This T cell receptor beta chain stems from a study of cytomegalovirus exposure and HLA in healthy donors. The study, taken as a whole, reports: High sensitivity and specificity were reportedly achieved when the classifier diagnosed cytomegalovirus status. The study recorded 160 or so TCR beta chains that were cytomegalovirus-associated.

Clones were read by immunoSEQ multiplex PCR, and TCRdb kept only the in-frame ones, dropping some. The sample yields about 150,000 clones, about 91% seen once. This clone has just one count. What it binds is not known. The CDR3 consists of 15 residues. The donors were part of the 120-subject validation cohort, which stood apart from the approximately 670-subject first cohort. The specimen sequenced was PBMCs. The gene calls are TRBV21-1 and TRBJ1-5; TRBD1, the D gene given by the table, was not confirmed from the DNA. TRBV21-1 is reported as a pseudogene. This TCR was recovered from a woman younger than 35 in good health and CMV-seropositive. The CDR3 region is CASSKGGIHNQPQHF. Here the CDR3 DNA reads TGTGCCAGCAGCAAAGGGGGCATACACAATCAGCCCCAGCATTTT.